These T cell receptor beta chains were read from a single sample in a study of control samples from healthy donors and cancer patients. TCRdb's copy holds only in-frame clones and misses some; the assay was immunoSEQ multiplex PCR. The repertoire consists of around 30,000 clones, with roughly 95% occurring once and the leading ten covering about 6.2%. The material sequenced was blood. The source is a man in his sixties in good health. Both conserved end residues are part of each CDR3. Expanded clones are given a class, and other clones once, few, many or no size at all.

-,TRBV18,TRBJ1-2,CASSPVRTGGANYGYTF
-,TRBV9,TRBJ2-6,CASRQGAFLSSGANVLTF
-,TRBV19,TRBJ1-2,CASSPALTRQASGYTF
-,TRBV13,TRBJ2-3,CASSSPRASTDTQYF
-,TRBV25-1,TRBJ1-1,CASSPPAGWQLNTEAFF
-,TRBV19,TRBJ2-7,CASSISGGTAGYEQYF
-,TRBV3-1/TRBV3-2,TRBJ2-5,CASSQVHRGEETQYF
once,TRBV5-1,TRBJ1-2,CASSLSGQGAFSNYGYTF
once,TRBV14,TRBJ1-2,CASSQVHGSNYGYTF
-,TRBV7-9,TRBJ2-7,CASSPPGRYEQYF
-,TRBV6-5,TRBJ2-5,CASSPEGQGGRIQYF
-,TRBV19,TRBJ1-1,CASSFQGLNTEAFF
-,TRBV3-1/TRBV3-2,TRBJ2-7,CASSQVDEQYF
-,TRBV11-3,TRBJ1-1,CASSSTGGVTEAFF
-,TRBV3-1/TRBV3-2,TRBJ2-1,CASSRRGSGHSYNEQFF
once,TRBV4-2,TRBJ1-1,CASSQTQVNTEAFF
-,TRBV9,TRBJ1-6,CASSYRDRGAYNSPLHF
-,TRBV6-5,TRBJ2-7,CAGRGTGGINEQYF
-,TRBV7-2,TRBJ1-6,CASRLNGVRVSSPLHF
-,TRBV19,TRBJ2-2,CASSIWNGELFF
-,TRBV3-1/TRBV3-2,TRBJ1-4,CASSQGGQGVGKLFF
-,TRBV29-1,TRBJ1-2,CSVEYYGYTF
-,TRBV5-1,TRBJ2-1,CASSLETSGGNEQFF
-,TRBV5-6,TRBJ1-4,CASSSTGARGEKLFF
-,TRBV7-9,TRBJ1-1,CASRQGTEAFF
-,TRBV12-3/TRBV12-4,-,CASSLKGTQYF
-,TRBV6-5,TRBJ1-5,CASSPSGSNQPQHF
-,TRBV7-2,TRBJ2-4,CASSPNEDRAKNIQYF
-,TRBV7-9,TRBJ2-1,CASSPTPTRGFYNEQFF
-,TRBV12-3/TRBV12-4,TRBJ1-2,CASSFTGGYGYTF
-,TRBV29-1,TRBJ1-1,CSVHRGDTEAFF
-,TRBV3-1/TRBV3-2,TRBJ1-2,CASSQPRRGRANYGYTF
-,TRBV30,TRBJ1-1,CAWSVQANTEAFF
-,TRBV14,TRBJ1-3,CASSPWELYSGNTIYF
-,TRBV10-2,TRBJ1-6,CASAGQGDSPLHF
-,TRBV19,TRBJ2-5,CASSATRKSETQYF
-,TRBV7-9,TRBJ1-5,CASSSREGNKDQPQHF
-,TRBV7-6,TRBJ2-2,CASNPVGLANTGELFF
-,TRBV4-1,TRBJ2-2,CASSQDRGRTGELFF
-,TRBV6-2/TRBV6-3,TRBJ2-3,CASSYHVRTVFTDTQYF
-,TRBV23-1,TRBJ1-2,CASSQALYGYTF
-,TRBV7-2,TRBJ2-7,CASSLARVNYEQYF
-,TRBV11-2,TRBJ1-2,CASKTGSLGYTF
-,TRBV20-1,TRBJ2-7,CSASQPGDYEQYF
-,TRBV4-1,TRBJ2-7,CASSLKLDSSITPYEQYF
-,TRBV28,TRBJ1-2,CATGQGNYGYTF
-,TRBV6-5,TRBJ1-5,CASTPGQGGQPQHF
once,TRBV3-1/TRBV3-2,TRBJ2-5,CASSYREGGTQYF
once,TRBV6-5,TRBJ1-1,CASSYSNQGLAFF
-,TRBV11-2,TRBJ2-7,CASSLGAGYEQYF
-,TRBV7-9,TRBJ1-5,CASSLGAYSNQPQHF
-,TRBV5-1,TRBJ2-3,CASSAEQGAASDTQYF
-,TRBV6-2/TRBV6-3,TRBJ1-2,CASSYSLGNNSYGYTF